These 26 T cell receptor beta chains were all obtained from the same sample, sequenced in a study of early T cells in non-severe SARS-CoV-2 infection. TCRdb reprocessed the 5' RACE reads with MiXCR, giving one entry per CDR3 protein. This table holds around 55,000 distinct CDR3 sequences, about 6.1% found once. This specimen was whole blood, taken at baseline. The receptors derive from an adult who was a healthcare worker with PCR-confirmed SARS-CoV-2 infection or an uninfected control (not recorded which).

There are many counts of this clonotype. CDR3 sequence reads: CASSINAGTGLTPEKLFF. CDR3 DNA: TGTGCCAGTAGTATAAATGCCGGAACGGGACTGACCCCCGAAAAACTGTTTTTT. J is TRBJ1-4 and V is TRBV19; D possibly corresponds to TRBD1 (5 bases). Trimming pared 2 bases from V and 8 bases from J, leaving 24 bases between. This CDR3 comprises 18 residues. The germline V gene encodes CDR1 LNHDA and CDR2 SQIVND (reference sequence).

This clonotype was detected a few times. This rearrangement joins TRBV27 to TRBJ1-2; maybe TRBD1 (6 bases). Trimming removed 10 bases from V and 5 bases from J, with 14 bases in between. Germline V lookup: CDR1 MNHEY, CDR2 SMNVEV (reference sequence). The CDR3 has 12 amino acids. The CDR3 nucleotides are TGTGCCAACCCGGACAGCCTTTATGGCTACACCTTC. Protein sequence: CANPDSLYGYTF.

In this sample, this clonotype turned up many times. The chain is built from TRBV12-3 or TRBV12-4 and TRBJ1-1; the match to TRBD1 covers 9 bases. V was pared by 6 bases and J by 3 bases, with 11 bases of the junction left unmatched. The CDR3 is 16 amino acids. The chain's CDR3 is CASRKTEGQGYTEAFF. CDR3 coding DNA: TGTGCCAGCAGAAAAACGGAGGGACAGGGTTACACTGAAGCTTTCTTT.

CDR3 protein: CAISSQGANNYGYTF. The CDR3 bases are TGTGCCATCAGCTCCCAGGGGGCCAATAACTATGGCTACACCTTC. V usage is TRBV10-3 and J usage is TRBJ1-2, with 8 nucleotides matching TRBD1. Trimming took 6 bases from V and 1 from J; bases not matched to a gene: 7. CDR1 and CDR2 from the germline V gene are ENHRY and SYGVKD. The CDR3 is 15 residues long.

This clonotype has ten or more counts. J is TRBJ1-1 and V is TRBV29-1; no firm D call. The CDR3 is 17 amino acids. CDR1 and CDR2 from the germline V gene are SQVTM and ANQGSEA. Trimming stripped 3 bases from V and 0 bases from J, with 20 bases between. The CDR3 coding sequence is TGCAGCGTTGATTATTTTGCAGGATTAATTTTGAACACTGAAGCTTTCTTT. This translates into CSVDYFAGLILNTEAFF.

This rearrangement joins TRBV24-1 to TRBJ2-6; TRBD1 is a possible D gene (6 bases). The CDR3 covers 17 residues. Per germline, CDR1 KGHDR and CDR2 SFDVKD. Trimming pared 3 bases from V and 0 bases from J, leaving 11 bases between. DNA of the CDR3: TGTGCCACCAGTGATAGGGACACTAGCTCTGGGGCCAACGTCCTGACTTTC. Translating it yields CATSDRDTSSGANVLTF.

This clonotype appeared a few times. This chain connects TRBV24-1 to TRBJ2-7; 7 bases line up with TRBD1. CDR1 KGHDR and CDR2 SFDVKD come from the germline V gene. The J segment lost 0 bases and the V segment lost 5 bases, leaving 6 bases of the junction unmatched. CDR3 size: 15 residues. CDR3 amino acids: CATSGPGQSSYEQYF. In DNA, the CDR3 is TGTGCCACCAGTGGCCCGGGACAGAGCTCCTACGAGCAGTACTTC.

This clonotype was counted only a few times. The chain links TRBV30 to TRBJ2-7; a weak D match, TRBD1 (5 bases). CDR3 length: 12 amino acids. V was shortened by 2 bases and J by 4 bases, with 9 bases between the two germline ends. Per germline, CDR1 GTSNPN and CDR2 SVGIG (reference sequence). CDR3 DNA: TGTGCCTGGAGTCCCCAGGGTTACGAGCAGTACTTC. The encoded protein is CAWSPQGYEQYF.

This clonotype was seen ten or more times. CDR3 residues: CAWTPGAGGYTF. CDR3 DNA sequence: TGTGCCTGGACCCCGGGGGCGGGTGGCTACACCTTC. This chain connects TRBV30 to TRBJ1-2, with a possible D match to TRBD1 (6 bases). The CDR3 is made up of 12 amino acids. Trimming pared 4 bases from V and 7 bases from J, leaving 13 bases between. The germline gives CDR1 GTSNPN, CDR2 SVGIG (reference sequence).

This clonotype has just a few counts. The chain employs TRBV27 and TRBJ2-7, with TRBD1 matching over 9 bases. The CDR3 spans 14 residues. The trim removed 5 bases at V and 6 bases at J, leaving 8 bases unmatched. Looked up from germline, CDR1 is MNHEY and CDR2 is SMNVEV (reference sequence). This CDR3 reads CASSPSGTGREQYF. The CDR3, as DNA: TGTGCCAGCAGTCCATCCGGGACAGGGCGCGAGCAGTACTTC.

At least ten counts were recorded for this clonotype. The CDR3 spells CSARRWTPWDNEQFF. CDR3 sequence (DNA): TGCAGTGCTAGGAGGTGGACACCATGGGACAATGAGCAGTTCTTC. The V and J genes are TRBV20-1 and TRBJ2-1; TRBD1 might be the D (5 bases). The CDR3 runs 15 residues. Germline CDR1 is DFQATT and CDR2 is SNEGSKA (reference sequence). V was shortened by 3 bases and J by 5 bases, with 17 bases between the two germline ends.

This clonotype was counted between two and nine times. The chain links TRBV29-1 to TRBJ2-3, with D unclear. With 7 bases removed from V and 2 bases from J, the gap between germline ends came to 10 bases. The CDR3 loop spans 12 amino acids. CDR1 is SQVTM, CDR2 ANQGSEA, per germline. This chain's CDR3 is CSGGFPTDTQYF. The CDR3 DNA reads TGCAGCGGGGGATTCCCCACAGATACGCAGTATTTT.

This clonotype came up many times. The chain carries TRBV20-1 and TRBJ1-5; 7 positions agree with TRBD1. V dropped 6 bases and J dropped 4; count of bases not matched to a gene: 6. The CDR3 contains 13 residues. Germline-derived CDR1 and CDR2 are DFQATT and SNEGSKA (reference sequence). The CDR3 reads CSASRGMNQPQHF. DNA of the CDR3: TGCAGTGCCAGCAGGGGGATGAATCAGCCCCAGCATTTT.

This chain uses TRBV6-2 or TRBV6-3 with TRBJ2-7; TRBD2 might be the D (6 bases). Trimming removed 7 bases from V and 6 bases from J, with 19 bases in between. Germline CDR1 is MNHEY and CDR2 is SVGEGT. This CDR3 is built from 14 residues. In nucleotides, the CDR3 is TGTGCCAGCACCTGGGGGGACGGAGCAATCGAGCAGTACTTC. This encodes CASTWGDGAIEQYF.

This clonotype showed up just a few times. This chain connects TRBV6-5 to TRBJ1-1; possibly TRBD1 for D (5 bases). CDR1 is MNHEY, CDR2 SVGAGI, per germline. The CDR3 runs 14 residues. The germline V and J ends were trimmed by 5 bases and 4 bases, with 14 bases remaining between them. The CDR3 DNA reads TGTGCCAGCAGTCGCGCAGGGAGGGGCACTGAAGCTTTCTTT. As protein: CASSRAGRGTEAFF.

Judged by abundance, this clonotype is medium-sized. V usage is TRBV11-3 and J usage is TRBJ2-1, with D tentatively TRBD1 or TRBD2 (5 bases each). Trimming left V 1 base short and J 6 bases short, with 10 bases between. This CDR3 region has 14 residues. Germline CDR1 SGHNT, CDR2 YENEEA. The CDR3: CASSLAGTINEQFF. CDR3 sequence (DNA): TGTGCCAGCAGCTTAGCCGGGACGATCAATGAGCAGTTCTTC.

This clonotype turned up a few times. The chain recombines TRBV7-6 with TRBJ1-4; D call uncertain. Germline-derived CDR1 and CDR2 are SGHVS and FNYEAQ. Trimming shortened V by 1 base and J by 6 bases, and 12 bases separated the two germline ends. The CDR3 has 15 amino acids. The chain's CDR3 is CASSLVPGSDEKLFF. Here the CDR3 DNA reads TGTGCCAGCAGCTTAGTTCCAGGTTCGGATGAAAAACTGTTTTTT. Variable domain in full (rest from reference TRBV7-6 and TRBJ1-4): GAGVSQSPRYKVTKRGQDVALRCDPISGHVSLYWYRQALGQGPEFLTYFNYEAQQDKSGLPNDRFSAERPEGSISTLTIQRTEQRDSAMYRCASSLVPGSDEKLFFGSGTQLSVL.

The chain is built from TRBV19 and TRBJ2-4; D is unclear. The CDR3 is made up of 15 amino acids. The germline V gene encodes CDR1 LNHDA and CDR2 SQIVND (reference sequence). Trimming removed 1 base from V and 2 bases from J, with 9 bases in between. DNA of the CDR3: TGTGCCAGTAGTATAGTACGGGTCACCAAAAACATTCAGTACTTC. Amino acids: CASSIVRVTKNIQYF. Drawing the rest from reference TRBV19 and TRBJ2-4, the complete variable domain is DGGITQSPKYLFRKEGQNVTLSCEQNLNHDAMYWYRQDPGQGLRLIYYSQIVNDFQKGDIAEGYSVSREKKESFPLTVTSAQKNPTAFYLCASSIVRVTKNIQYFGAGTRLSVL.

A few counts support this clonotype. The V gene is TRBV28, the J gene TRBJ2-1, with D perhaps matching TRBD2 (6 bases). V was pared by 6 bases and J by 0 bases, with 15 bases between. The CDR3 length is 16 residues. Germline lookup yields CDR1 MDHEN and CDR2 SYDVKM. Here the CDR3 DNA reads TGTGCCAGCAGCCACCGGGACTGGGTCTCCTACAATGAGCAGTTCTTC. It translates to CASSHRDWVSYNEQFF. Combining the CDR3 with reference TRBV28 and TRBJ2-1 gives the whole variable domain DVKVTQSSRYLVKRTGEKVFLECVQDMDHENMFWYRQDPGLGLRLIYFSYDVKMKEKGDIPEGYSVSREKKERFSLILESASTNQTSMYLCASSHRDWVSYNEQFFGPGTRLTVL.

This chain uses TRBV4-3 with TRBJ2-7, with a tentative D call TRBD1 (6 bases). The CDR3 has 14 amino acids. V gave up 3 bases and J gave up 4 bases, with 13 bases separating them. CDR1 LGHNA and CDR2 YSLEER come from the germline V gene. CDR3 coding DNA: TGCGCCAGCAGCCATTCTACAGGGCGTTACGAGCAGTACTTC. Its translation is CASSHSTGRYEQYF.

This clonotype occurred many times. The chain is built from TRBV28 and TRBJ2-7, with D unresolved. This CDR3 contains 11 residues. Germline loops: CDR1 MDHEN, CDR2 SYDVKM. V was clipped by 5 bases and J by 2 bases, with 4 bases between them. In nucleotides, the CDR3 is TGTGCCAGCAGTGCAACCTACGAGCAGTACTTC. Translated, it gives CASSATYEQYF.

This clonotype has at least ten counts. The rearrangement joins TRBV24-1 to TRBJ2-1, with 8 bases matching TRBD1. This CDR3 has 20 amino acids. Germline CDR1 is KGHDR and CDR2 is SFDVKD. V trimming: 5 bases; J trimming: 0 bases; junction bases outside the gene matches: 17. The CDR3 DNA follows: TGTGCCACCAGTGCCGACCCTTCGGCAGGGGGCTTTAACTCCTACAATGAGCAGTTCTTC. It codes for CATSADPSAGGFNSYNEQFF.

V usage is TRBV7-2 and J usage is TRBJ2-3, with 11 bases lining up with TRBD2. Trimming removed 5 bases from V and 5 bases from J; junction bases left unmatched: 3. The CDR3 sequence is 14 residues long. The V gene's germline CDR1 is SGHTA and CDR2 FQGNSA. The CDR3 nucleotides are TGTGCCAGCAGCCCCGGGACTAGCGGAGATACGCAGTATTTT. Encoded protein: CASSPGTSGDTQYF.

This clonotype has at least ten counts. The chain has TRBV7-9 and TRBJ2-5, with D perhaps being TRBD1 or TRBD2 (5 bases each). V lost 5 bases, J lost 4 bases, and 14 bases lay in between. This CDR3 has 14 residues. The V gene's germline CDR1 is SEHNR and CDR2 FQNEAQ (reference sequence). The CDR3 bases are TGTGCCAGCAGCAAGGGGCTCGGACTAGAGACCCAGTACTTC. This gives the protein CASSKGLGLETQYF.

A remark on this clonotype: This sequence may be a read error, since a much larger clone differs from it by one base. This sequence joins TRBV2 and TRBJ2-5, with D perhaps matching TRBD2 (5 bases). The CDR3 consists of 14 residues. V was shortened by 4 bases and J by 4 bases, with 13 bases between the two germline ends. Germline values: CDR1 SNHLY, CDR2 FYNNEI. The CDR3: CASSADLAGETQYF. CDR3 bases: TGTGCCAGCAGTGCCGACCTGGCGGGAGAGACCCAGTACTTC.

This chain connects TRBV4-1 to TRBJ2-1; 7 bases agree with TRBD2. The length of the CDR3 is 14 residues. Germline CDR1 is MGHRA and CDR2 is YSYEKL. With V trimmed by 2 bases and J by 5 bases, 3 bases remained unmatched. In DNA, the CDR3 is TGCGCCAGCAGCCAACCCCTAGCGGACAATGAGCAGTTCTTC. This sequence encodes CASSQPLADNEQFF.